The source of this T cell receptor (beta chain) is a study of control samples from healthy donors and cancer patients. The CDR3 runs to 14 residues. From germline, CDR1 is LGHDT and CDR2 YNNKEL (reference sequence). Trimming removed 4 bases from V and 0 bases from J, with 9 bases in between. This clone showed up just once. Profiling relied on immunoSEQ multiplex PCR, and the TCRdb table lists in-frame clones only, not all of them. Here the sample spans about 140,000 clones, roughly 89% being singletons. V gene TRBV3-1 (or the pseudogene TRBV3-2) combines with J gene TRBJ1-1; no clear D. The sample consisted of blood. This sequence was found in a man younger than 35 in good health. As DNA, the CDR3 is TGTGCCAGCAGCCTCGGACGGATGAACACTGAAGCTTTCTTT. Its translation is CASSLGRMNTEAFF.